These 19 T cell receptor beta chains were sequenced from one sample in a study of T cell changes during pregnancy in multiple sclerosis. Libraries were prepared by immunoSEQ multiplex PCR; TCRdb keeps only in-frame clonotypes and omits some of them. The repertoire has about 42,000 clones, 84% of them found once; the top ten carry around 0.65%. Sequencing was performed on CD4+ T cells from peripheral blood mononuclear cells, taken before pregnancy. Receptor source: a female donor with multiple sclerosis, enrolled in a pregnancy study.

This sequence joins TRBV7-8 and TRBJ1-2; 10 bases align to TRBD1. Germline assignment: CDR1 SGHVS and CDR2 FQNEAQ. CDR3 size: 14 residues. The trim removed 8 bases at V and 0 bases at J, leaving 3 bases unmatched. As DNA, the CDR3 is TGTGCCAGCTCGACAGGGGGCGCTAACTATGGCTACACCTTC. Its translation is CASSTGGANYGYTF.

The chain uses TRBV4-2 and TRBJ2-1; 11 nucleotides agree with TRBD2. The CDR3 consists of 17 residues. V gave up 1 base and J gave up 7 bases; unmatched junction bases: 9. CDR1 and CDR2 from the germline V gene are LGHNA and YNFKEQ. The CDR3 nucleotides are TGTGCCAGCAGCCAAGGGCTTCTAGCGGGAGGTAGAAATGAGCAGTTCTTC. Amino acids: CASSQGLLAGGRNEQFF.

CDR3 sequence reads: CASSPGLADYEQYF. The CDR3 bases are TGTGCCAGCAGCCCTGGACTAGCGGACTACGAGCAGTACTTC. The rearrangement uses TRBV7-7 and TRBJ2-7; 10 nucleotides agree with TRBD2. The CDR3 loop spans 14 amino acids. In germline, CDR1 is SSHAT, CDR2 FNYEAQ (reference sequence). Germline trimming cut 5 bases from V and 3 bases from J; bases unmatched to any gene: 4.

This clone has only a few counts. V is TRBV4-3 and J is TRBJ1-2; D is perhaps TRBD1 (6 bases). Trimming took off 1 base at V and 4 bases at J, with 16 bases between the two ends. The CDR3 sequence is 16 residues long. Per germline, CDR1 LGHNA and CDR2 YSLEER. This chain's CDR3 is CASSQGRTATTYGYTF. In nucleotides, the CDR3 is TGCGCCAGCAGCCAAGGTCGGACAGCAACTACCTATGGCTACACCTTC.

This sequence joins TRBV6-5 and TRBJ2-5, with a tentative D call TRBD2 (6 bases). The closer fit of TRBJ2-7 to the DNA end suggests the J call may be wrong. CDR1 is MNHEY, CDR2 SVGAGI, per germline. This CDR3 is 15 amino acids long. The CDR3 region has the DNA TGTGCCAGCAAGGGGAAACCAGCGGGCTCCTACGAGCAGTACTTC. Its translation: CASKGKPAGSYEQYF.

This clone has only one observation. The chain links TRBV10-3 to TRBJ2-2; tentative D call: TRBD1 (5 bases). Germline V CDR1 and CDR2: ENHRY, SYGVKD. The CDR3 sequence is 14 residues long. Trimming shortened V by 10 bases and J by 2 bases, and 14 bases separated the two germline ends. The CDR3 DNA follows: TGTGCCAGCGAAACAGGCCGAAACACCGGGGAGCTGTTTTTT. Translating it yields CASETGRNTGELFF.

The chain has TRBV5-1 and TRBJ1-1, with D hard to call. The V gene's germline CDR1 is SGHRS and CDR2 YFSETQ. V was cut by 6 bases and J by 3 bases, with 12 bases left in between. The CDR3 has 13 amino acids. The CDR3, as DNA: TGCGCCAGCACCCTCCGGCAGGACACTGAAGCTTTCTTT. Translated: CASTLRQDTEAFF.

The gene calls are TRBV29-1 and TRBJ2-5; TRBD1 agrees at 8 bases. CDR3 size: 14 residues. V was clipped by 7 bases and J by 4 bases; unmatched bases: 11. The germline CDR1 and CDR2 sequences are SQVTM and ANQGSEA. Written as DNA, the CDR3 is TGCAGCGCTCCCCGACAGGGGAGCACAGAGACCCAGTACTTC. It is translated as CSAPRQGSTETQYF.

The chain uses TRBV6-1 and TRBJ1-2, with 7 bases matching TRBD1. The CDR3 consists of 16 residues. J gave up 4 bases and V 2 bases, and 10 bases lay outside the gene matches. Per the germline V gene, CDR1 is MNHNS and CDR2 is SASEGT. The CDR3 nucleotides read TGTGCCAGCAGTGAATACCCCGGACAGGAGAGCTATGGCTACACCTTC. Its translation: CASSEYPGQESYGYTF.

J is TRBJ1-2 and V is TRBV10-1; maybe TRBD1 (5 bases). Looked up from germline, CDR1 is WNHNN and CDR2 is SYGVQD (reference sequence). Trimming pared 3 bases from V and 1 base from J, leaving 15 bases between. CDR3 length: 16 residues. The CDR3 DNA sequence: TGCGCCAGCAGTGAAGGGCCAGGGCTCTATAACTATGGCTACACCTTC. Its protein product is CASSEGPGLYNYGYTF.

The J gene is TRBJ2-3, the V gene TRBV19; perhaps TRBD2 as D (7 bases). V lost 4 bases, J lost 6 bases, and 14 bases lay in between. In germline, CDR1 is LNHDA, CDR2 SQIVND (reference sequence). The CDR3 has 14 residues. The CDR3 here is CASSTLKGGDTQYF. The CDR3 DNA reads TGTGCCAGTAGTACACTAAAGGGGGGGGATACGCAGTATTTT.

The V call is TRBV5-1, the J call TRBJ2-2, with unresolved D. The CDR3 totals 14 residues. From germline, CDR1 is SGHRS and CDR2 YFSETQ. V gave up 0 bases and J gave up 6 bases, with 9 bases separating them. The CDR3 nucleotides read TGCGCCAGCAGCTTGGACACGTTCTCCGGGGAGCTGTTTTTT. It yields the protein CASSLDTFSGELFF. Drawing the rest from reference TRBV5-1 and TRBJ2-2, the complete variable domain is KAGVTQTPRYLIKTRGQQVTLSCSPISGHRSVSWYQQTPGQGLQFLFEYFSETQRNKGNFPGRFSGRQFSNSRSEMNVSTLELGDSALYLCASSLDTFSGELFFGEGSRLTVL.

The sample holds a few counts of this clone. The rearrangement joins TRBV7-9 to TRBJ1-1; the match to TRBD1 covers 7 bases. Per germline, CDR1 SEHNR and CDR2 FQNEAQ (reference sequence). CDR3 length: 13 amino acids. V gave up 3 bases and J gave up 5 bases; unmatched junction bases: 3. The CDR3 DNA is TGTGCCAGCAGCTTTGACAGGGTGACTGAAGCTTTCTTT. This codes for CASSFDRVTEAFF.

The chain links TRBV27 to TRBJ1-1; 7 bases align to TRBD1. The CDR3 is 13 amino acids. V dropped 4 bases and J dropped 7; count of bases not matched to a gene: 6. Per germline, CDR1 MNHEY and CDR2 SMNVEV (reference sequence). The CDR3 DNA follows: TGTGCCAGCAGTTCGACAGGGAATTATGAAGCTTTCTTT. Its translation: CASSSTGNYEAFF.

The chain employs TRBV14 and TRBJ2-7, with TRBD1 matching over 7 bases. CDR3 length: 17 residues. Germline CDR1 and CDR2: SGHDN and FVKESK. Unmatched junction bases numbered 13, after V lost 4 bases and J lost 1 base. The CDR3 nucleotides read TGTGCCAGCAGCCTTGGGACAGAAGGCTTTTCTTCCTACGAGCAGTACTTC. It yields the protein CASSLGTEGFSSYEQYF.

The genes are TRBV2 and TRBJ1-1; D gene ambiguous. The CDR3 totals 14 residues. V dropped 2 bases and J dropped 0 bases, with 7 bases sitting between them. CDR1 is SNHLY and CDR2 is FYNNEI in the germline V gene. CDR3 amino acids: CASSENSVNTEAFF. In nucleotides, the CDR3 is TGTGCCAGCAGTGAAAACAGTGTGAACACTGAAGCTTTCTTT.

The chain is built from TRBV27 and TRBJ1-1; 9 bases line up with TRBD1. The J segment lost 6 bases and the V segment lost 5 bases, leaving 7 bases of the junction unmatched. The germline V gene encodes CDR1 MNHEY and CDR2 SMNVEV (reference sequence). The CDR3 loop spans 14 amino acids. The CDR3 region is CASSNPGQGPEAFF. The CDR3 coding sequence is TGTGCCAGCAGTAACCCAGGACAGGGGCCTGAAGCTTTCTTT.

The chain uses TRBV6-5 and TRBJ1-5; D uncertain. The germline V gene has CDR1 MNHEY and CDR2 SVGAGI. This CDR3 contains 14 residues. V lost 5 bases, J lost 3 bases, and 11 bases lay in between. In DNA form, the CDR3 reads TGTGCCAGCAGTCCCGACACCTTCAATCAGCCCCAGCATTTT. Translated: CASSPDTFNQPQHF.

The chain couples TRBV5-1 to TRBJ2-3; D is possibly TRBD1 (5 bases). Looked up from germline, CDR1 is SGHRS and CDR2 is YFSETQ. The V gene lost 4 bases and the J gene lost 2 bases, with 14 bases spanning the gap. CDR3 length equals 15 residues. CDR3 protein: CASSDPQGITDTQYF. The CDR3 DNA sequence: TGCGCCAGCAGCGACCCTCAGGGAATCACAGATACGCAGTATTTT.